The 4 T cell receptor beta chains in this list originate from one sample, sequenced in a study of T cells after yellow fever vaccination. TCRdb reprocessed the 5' RACE reads via MiXCR and lists one record per CDR3 protein. The sample records 400,000 to 450,000 distinct CDR3 sequences, about 19% being singletons. The specimen was PBMCs, collected before the yellow fever booster vaccination. The receptors were sampled from a man younger than 30 who received the YFV17D yellow fever vaccine.

This clonotype was counted between two and nine times. The chain combines TRBV21-1 with TRBJ1-5. TRBV21-1 is a pseudogene. The CDR3 extends over 16 amino acids. The CDR3 DNA reads TGTGCCAGCAGCCCTAAGGCCCAATCGAGCAATCAGCCCCAGCATTTT. Protein: CASSPKAQSSNQPQHF.

This clonotype was counted many times. V is TRBV5-1 and J is TRBJ2-2; possible D gene TRBD1, 6 bases. V was trimmed by 2 bases and J by 6 bases, leaving 11 bases between them. The CDR3 runs to 14 residues. Germline V gene sequence: CDR1 SGHRS, CDR2 YFSETQ. CDR3 coding DNA: TGCGCCAGCAGCTTCCAACAGGGCTCCGGGGAGCTGTTTTTT. This codes for CASSFQQGSGELFF.

V usage is TRBV7-9 and J usage is TRBJ2-5, with unresolved D. The CDR3 sequence is 12 residues long. Germline values: CDR1 SEHNR, CDR2 FQNEAQ (reference sequence). Trimming shortened V by 5 bases and J by 8 bases, and 12 bases separated the two germline ends. CDR3 loop: CASSRSPGTQYF. CDR3 in DNA: TGTGCCAGCAGCCGAAGCCCGGGCACCCAGTACTTC.

The genes are TRBV7-7 and TRBJ2-7; a weak D match, TRBD2 (6 bases). The CDR3 is made up of 14 amino acids. The V and J ends lost 3 bases and 6 bases respectively, with 15 bases between them. Per the germline V gene, CDR1 is SSHAT and CDR2 is FNYEAQ (reference sequence). The CDR3 here is CASSLGGPEGEQYF. As DNA, the CDR3 is TGTGCCAGCAGCTTGGGGGGACCTGAGGGCGAGCAGTACTTC.